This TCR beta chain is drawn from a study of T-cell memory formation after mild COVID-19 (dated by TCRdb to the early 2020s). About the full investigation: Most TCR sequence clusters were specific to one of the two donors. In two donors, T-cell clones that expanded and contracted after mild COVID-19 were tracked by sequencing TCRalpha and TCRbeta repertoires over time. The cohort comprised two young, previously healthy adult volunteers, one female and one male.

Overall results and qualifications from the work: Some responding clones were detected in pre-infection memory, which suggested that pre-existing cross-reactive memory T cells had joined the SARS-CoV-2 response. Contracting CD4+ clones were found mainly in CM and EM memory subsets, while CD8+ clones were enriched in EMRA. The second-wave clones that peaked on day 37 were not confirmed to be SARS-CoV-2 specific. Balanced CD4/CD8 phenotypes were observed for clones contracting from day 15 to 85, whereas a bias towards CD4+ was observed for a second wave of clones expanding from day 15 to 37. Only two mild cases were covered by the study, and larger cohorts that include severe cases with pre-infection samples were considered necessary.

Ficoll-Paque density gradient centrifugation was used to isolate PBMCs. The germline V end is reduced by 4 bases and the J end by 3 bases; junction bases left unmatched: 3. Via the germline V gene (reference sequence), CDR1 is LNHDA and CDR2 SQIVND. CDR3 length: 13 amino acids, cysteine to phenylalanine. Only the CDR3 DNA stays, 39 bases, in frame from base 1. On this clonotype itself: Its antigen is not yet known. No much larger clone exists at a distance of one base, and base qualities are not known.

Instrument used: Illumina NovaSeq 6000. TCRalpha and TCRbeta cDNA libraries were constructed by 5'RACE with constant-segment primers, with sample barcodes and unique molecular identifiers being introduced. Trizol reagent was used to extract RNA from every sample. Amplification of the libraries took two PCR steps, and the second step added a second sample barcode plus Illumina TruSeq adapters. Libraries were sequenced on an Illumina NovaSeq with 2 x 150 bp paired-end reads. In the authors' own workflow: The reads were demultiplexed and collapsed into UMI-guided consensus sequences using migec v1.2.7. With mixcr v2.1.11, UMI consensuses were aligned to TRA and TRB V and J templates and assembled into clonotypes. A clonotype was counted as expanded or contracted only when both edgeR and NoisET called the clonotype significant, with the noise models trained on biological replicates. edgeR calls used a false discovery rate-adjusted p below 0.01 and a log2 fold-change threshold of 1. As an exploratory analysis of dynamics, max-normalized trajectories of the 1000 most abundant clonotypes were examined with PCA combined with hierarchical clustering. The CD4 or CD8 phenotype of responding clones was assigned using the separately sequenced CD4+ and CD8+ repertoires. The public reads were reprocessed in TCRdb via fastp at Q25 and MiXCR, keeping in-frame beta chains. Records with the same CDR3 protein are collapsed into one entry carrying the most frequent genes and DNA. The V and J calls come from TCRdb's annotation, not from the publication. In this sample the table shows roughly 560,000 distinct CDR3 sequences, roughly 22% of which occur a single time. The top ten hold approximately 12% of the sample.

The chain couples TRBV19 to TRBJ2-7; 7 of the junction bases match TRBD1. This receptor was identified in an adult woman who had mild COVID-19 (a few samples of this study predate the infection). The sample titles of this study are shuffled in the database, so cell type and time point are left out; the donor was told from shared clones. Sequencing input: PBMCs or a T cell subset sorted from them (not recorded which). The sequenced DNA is TGTGCCAGTAGTAAGGGACAGCGCTACGAGCAGTACTTC. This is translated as CASSKGQRYEQYF.